Listed below are T cell receptor beta chains from one sample, sequenced in a study of blood T cell repertoires in COVID-19. Generated by immunoSEQ multiplex PCR, the TCRdb table keeps only in-frame clones and is missing some. The repertoire holds some 250,000 clones, with around 84% as singletons. The sample consisted of peripheral blood. All receptors derive from a man between 60 and 75 years old with acute or convalescent COVID-19. Both conserved end residues are part of each CDR3. A D gene is named only where the DNA matches it firmly. Size is stated for part of the rows, as once, few or many counts, or as a class when the clone is expanded.

J: TRBJ2-7
size: -
D: TRBD2
V: TRBV18
DNA: TGTGCCAGCTCACCTCCGGGACTAGCGGCCACCTACGAGCAGTACTTC
CDR3: CASSPPGLAATYEQYF

J: TRBJ2-3
size: -
D: -
V: TRBV6-2/TRBV6-3
DNA: TGTGCCAGCAGTTACCACAGACGCACAGATACGCAGTATTTT
CDR3: CASSYHRRTDTQYF

J: TRBJ1-5
size: once
D: TRBD1
V: TRBV4-2
DNA: TGTGCCAGCAGCCAAATCTCGACAGGGGGCAATCAGCCCCAGCATTTT
CDR3: CASSQISTGGNQPQHF

J: TRBJ2-7
size: few
D: -
V: TRBV30
DNA: TGTGCCTGGAGTGTGAGTCTTACGGGGCAGTACTTC
CDR3: CAWSVSLTGQYF

J: TRBJ2-5
size: -
D: -
V: TRBV6-5
DNA: TGTGCCAGCAGTATACTTTCAGACGGGGAGACCCAGTACTTC
CDR3: CASSILSDGETQYF

J: TRBJ2-1
size: -
D: TRBD1
V: TRBV5-1
DNA: TGCGCCAGCAGCGACGGGACAGCCTACAATGAGCAGTTCTTC
CDR3: CASSDGTAYNEQFF

J: TRBJ2-3
size: -
D: TRBD1
V: TRBV2
DNA: TGTGCCAGCAGTTCGGGACAGGGGGCACCAGATACGCAGTATTTT
CDR3: CASSSGQGAPDTQYF

J: TRBJ1-1
size: -
D: TRBD1
V: TRBV5-1
DNA: TGCGCCAGCAGCTCGCGGGACAGTGGAACTGAAGCTTTCTTT
CDR3: CASSSRDSGTEAFF

J: TRBJ1-2
size: -
D: TRBD1
V: TRBV3-1/TRBV3-2
DNA: TGTGCCAGCAGCCAAGCCCGGACAGGGTATGGCTACACCTTC
CDR3: CASSQARTGYGYTF

J: TRBJ2-7
size: -
D: -
V: TRBV6-1
DNA: TGTGCCAGCGGCCTGACAAGCTACGAGCAGTACTTC
CDR3: CASGLTSYEQYF

J: TRBJ2-2
size: -
D: -
V: TRBV19
DNA: TGTGCCAGTAGTATCGAGGGGAGGTATACCGGGGAGCTGTTTTTT
CDR3: CASSIEGRYTGELFF

J: TRBJ2-5
size: -
D: -
V: TRBV5-1
DNA: TGCGCCAGCAGCTCGGGGAGGGGAACAGGGAGAGAGACCCAGTACTTC
CDR3: CASSSGRGTGRETQYF

J: TRBJ2-5
size: few
D: -
V: TRBV3-1/TRBV3-2
DNA: TGTGCCAGCAGCCAAAACCGGCAAGAGACCCAGTACTTC
CDR3: CASSQNRQETQYF

J: TRBJ2-1
size: -
D: TRBD2
V: TRBV11-2
DNA: TGTGCCAGCAGCTTAGGCTCTAGCGGGATGAATGAGCAGTTCTTC
CDR3: CASSLGSSGMNEQFF

J: TRBJ1-2
size: -
D: -
V: TRBV5-1
DNA: TGCGCCAGCAGCCCGACGCAGGGGAACTATGGCTACACCTTC
CDR3: CASSPTQGNYGYTF

J: TRBJ1-2
size: -
D: -
V: TRBV30
DNA: TGTGCCTGGTCCGCCGGCCCGGGAACAGGCTACACCTTC
CDR3: CAWSAGPGTGYTF

J: TRBJ2-3
size: -
D: TRBD2
V: TRBV27
DNA: TGTGCCAGCAGTTTCGGGCGGGAGGACGCAGATACGCAGTATTTT
CDR3: CASSFGREDADTQYF

J: TRBJ2-3
size: -
D: -
V: TRBV30
DNA: TGTGCCTGGACCCCGGGGACAGATACGCAGTATTTT
CDR3: CAWTPGTDTQYF

J: TRBJ1-2
size: -
D: -
V: TRBV5-6
DNA: TGTGCCAGCAGCTGGACTCCATTGACTAACTATGGCTACACCTTC
CDR3: CASSWTPLTNYGYTF

J: TRBJ1-5
size: -
D: TRBD1
V: TRBV2
DNA: TGTGCCAGCAGTGAGGGACAGGGCAATCAGCCCCAGCATTTT
CDR3: CASSEGQGNQPQHF

J: TRBJ2-2
size: -
D: TRBD1
V: TRBV29-1
DNA: TGCAGCGTTGAAGATTTTGGACAGGGGGGCACCGGGGAGCTGTTTTTT
CDR3: CSVEDFGQGGTGELFF

J: TRBJ1-5
size: -
D: -
V: TRBV4-1
DNA: TGCGCCAGCAGCCCCCTGGGGGGACCCCCGAGGAGCAATCAGCCCCAGCATTTT
CDR3: CASSPLGGPPRSNQPQHF

J: TRBJ2-1
size: -
D: TRBD2
V: TRBV3-1/TRBV3-2
DNA: TGTGCCAGCACCCTAGCGGGAGGAAGAGGGAATGAGCAGTTCTTC
CDR3: CASTLAGGRGNEQFF

J: TRBJ2-3
size: -
D: -
V: TRBV5-1
DNA: TGCGCCAGCAGCCTCCAGGCCCCGGGGACAGATACGCAGTATTTT
CDR3: CASSLQAPGTDTQYF

J: TRBJ2-7
size: -
D: TRBD1
V: TRBV23-1
DNA: TGCGCCACCCCGGGACAGGGAGTCCCTAGCTCCTACGAGCAGTACTTC
CDR3: CATPGQGVPSSYEQYF

J: TRBJ1-4
size: -
D: TRBD1
V: TRBV5-1
DNA: TGCGCCAGCAGCCTACAGGGGGCCTCCGAAAAACTGTTTTTT
CDR3: CASSLQGASEKLFF

J: TRBJ2-7
size: -
D: -
V: TRBV9
DNA: TGTGCCAGCAGCGTAGGACTATCCTACGAGCAGTACTTC
CDR3: CASSVGLSYEQYF

J: TRBJ2-7
size: -
D: -
V: TRBV4-3
DNA: TGCGCCAGCAGCCAAAGGGGGGGCTACGAGCAGTACTTC
CDR3: CASSQRGGYEQYF

J: TRBJ1-5
size: -
D: -
V: TRBV3-1/TRBV3-2
DNA: TGTGCCAGCAGCCAGGGCCCCGCGAGCAATCAGCCCCAGCATTTT
CDR3: CASSQGPASNQPQHF

J: TRBJ2-3
size: -
D: -
V: TRBV7-9
DNA: TGTGCCAGCAGCTTACAGGGGCCGACGGATACGCAGTATTTT
CDR3: CASSLQGPTDTQYF

J: TRBJ1-5
size: -
D: -
V: TRBV27
DNA: TGTGCCAGCAGTTTCCGGGAAGGCAATCAGCCCCAGCATTTT
CDR3: CASSFREGNQPQHF

J: TRBJ2-7
size: -
D: TRBD1
V: TRBV5-6
DNA: TGTGCCAGCAGCAAAACGGACAGGGGGCGGCCCAGCGAGCAGTACTTC
CDR3: CASSKTDRGRPSEQYF

J: TRBJ1-1
size: -
D: -
V: TRBV9
DNA: TGTGCCAGCAGCGTAGTAGGCAGGGGGAACACTGAAGCTTTCTTT
CDR3: CASSVVGRGNTEAFF

J: TRBJ1-2
size: -
D: -
V: TRBV7-8
DNA: TGTGCCAGCGGCCCCGGCAGGGGCGTTTCTGGGGGCTACACCTTC
CDR3: CASGPGRGVSGGYTF

J: TRBJ2-7
size: -
D: -
V: TRBV5-1
DNA: TGCGCCAGCAGCCCGGCCTTGCAGGGGCGTTCCTACGAGCAGTACTTC
CDR3: CASSPALQGRSYEQYF

J: TRBJ1-1
size: -
D: -
V: TRBV20-1
DNA: TGCAGTGCTAGTCGGTGGGGGGGCACTGAAGCTTTCTTT
CDR3: CSASRWGGTEAFF

J: TRBJ2-7
size: -
D: TRBD1
V: TRBV6-5
DNA: TGTGCCAGCAGTTACCAGGACAGGGGGCTCCACGAGCAGTACTTC
CDR3: CASSYQDRGLHEQYF

J: TRBJ1-1
size: -
D: -
V: TRBV7-9
DNA: TGTGCCAGCAGCAAAAGACAGGCCTGGGAGAACACTGAAGCTTTCTTT
CDR3: CASSKRQAWENTEAFF

J: TRBJ2-3
size: -
D: TRBD1
V: TRBV18
DNA: TGTGCCAGCTCACCCAGACAGGGGACCACAGATACGCAGTATTTT
CDR3: CASSPRQGTTDTQYF

J: TRBJ1-1
size: -
D: TRBD1
V: TRBV9
DNA: TGTGCCAGCAGCGTAGATAAGACAGGGCGTAACACTGAAGCTTTCTTT
CDR3: CASSVDKTGRNTEAFF

J: TRBJ1-3
size: -
D: -
V: TRBV13
DNA: TGTGCCAGCAGCCCATTAAGTAGCCGAAACACCATATATTTT
CDR3: CASSPLSSRNTIYF

J: TRBJ1-4
size: -
D: -
V: TRBV18
DNA: TGTGCCAGCTCACCAGTGGCCGGGGAATATAATGAAAAACTGTTTTTT
CDR3: CASSPVAGEYNEKLFF

J: TRBJ2-3
size: -
D: -
V: TRBV12-3/TRBV12-4
DNA: TGTGCCAGCAGCCGACAGGTAGATACGCAGTATTTT
CDR3: CASSRQVDTQYF

J: TRBJ2-1
size: once
D: TRBD2
V: TRBV11-2
DNA: TGTGCCAGCAGCTTAGAAGGGCGGGGGGGCTTCGATGAGCAGTTCTTC
CDR3: CASSLEGRGGFDEQFF

J: TRBJ2-3
size: once
D: TRBD1
V: TRBV19
DNA: TGTGCCAGTAGTTCGCATGTTTGGGGACAGGGGACAGATACGCAGTATTTT
CDR3: CASSSHVWGQGTDTQYF

J: TRBJ1-4
size: -
D: -
V: TRBV7-9
DNA: TGTGCCAGCAGCTTCCCCCGCTCCATGGGGGGGGAAAAACTGTTTTTT
CDR3: CASSFPRSMGGEKLFF

J: TRBJ2-1
size: -
D: TRBD1
V: TRBV11-1
DNA: TGTGCCAGCAGCTTGGGACAGGGGGGAAACAATGAGCAGTTCTTC
CDR3: CASSLGQGGNNEQFF

J: TRBJ2-7
size: few
D: TRBD2
V: TRBV19
DNA: TGTGCCAGTAGTGCCAGACTAGCGGGGTCCTACGAGCAGTACTTC
CDR3: CASSARLAGSYEQYF

J: TRBJ2-7
size: -
D: -
V: TRBV5-1
DNA: TGCGCCAGCAGCTTCGAGGGGTCGGGAGTCGGAGGAAAAGAGCAGTACTTC
CDR3: CASSFEGSGVGGKEQYF

J: TRBJ2-1
size: few
D: TRBD1
V: TRBV28
DNA: TGTGCCAGCAGGGGCTTGAGGGGACAGGCCCTCAATGAGCAGTTCTTC
CDR3: CASRGLRGQALNEQFF

J: TRBJ1-1
size: once
D: TRBD1
V: TRBV19
DNA: TGTGCCAGTAGTCCGCGGGGACAGGGGATCTCTGAAGCTTTCTTT
CDR3: CASSPRGQGISEAFF

J: TRBJ2-5
size: -
D: TRBD2
V: TRBV7-6
DNA: TGTGCCAGCAGCTTATCGGGGGGTACGGAGACCCAGTACTTC
CDR3: CASSLSGGTETQYF

J: TRBJ2-7
size: -
D: -
V: TRBV6-2/TRBV6-3
DNA: TGTGCCAGCAGCCGACCTTGGACAGACTCCTACGAGCAGTACTTC
CDR3: CASSRPWTDSYEQYF

J: TRBJ2-7
size: once
D: -
V: TRBV28
DNA: TGTGCCAGCAGACCACATAGCGGAGCCCCCTACGAGCAGTACTTC
CDR3: CASRPHSGAPYEQYF

J: TRBJ1-2
size: -
D: TRBD1
V: TRBV10-1
DNA: TGCGCCAGCAGTGAGTCGGACAGGGGCTATGGCTACACCTTC
CDR3: CASSESDRGYGYTF

J: TRBJ2-7
size: -
D: -
V: TRBV2
DNA: TGTGCCAGCAGTGAGAACAGGGAACCCATTTACGAGCAGTACTTC
CDR3: CASSENREPIYEQYF

J: TRBJ1-4
size: -
D: -
V: TRBV4-1
DNA: TGCGCCAGCAGCCGACAACAGGTTCCCGATGAAAAACTGTTTTTT
CDR3: CASSRQQVPDEKLFF